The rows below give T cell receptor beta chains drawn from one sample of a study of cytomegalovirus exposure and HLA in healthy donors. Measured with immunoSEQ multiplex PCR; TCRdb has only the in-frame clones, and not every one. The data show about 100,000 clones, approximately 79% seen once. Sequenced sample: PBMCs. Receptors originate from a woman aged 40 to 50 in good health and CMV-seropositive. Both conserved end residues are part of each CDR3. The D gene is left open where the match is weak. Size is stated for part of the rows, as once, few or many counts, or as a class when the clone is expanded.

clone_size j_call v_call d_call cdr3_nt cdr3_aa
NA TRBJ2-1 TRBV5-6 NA TGTGCCAGCAGCCTTTACAATGAGCAGTTCTTC CASSLYNEQFF
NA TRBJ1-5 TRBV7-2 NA TGTGCCAGCAGCGGACACACAAATCAGCCCCAGCATTTT CASSGHTNQPQHF
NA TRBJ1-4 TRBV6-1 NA TGTGCCAGCAGTGAGTTAACAGGGTTGGCTGAAAAACTGTTTTTT CASSELTGLAEKLFF
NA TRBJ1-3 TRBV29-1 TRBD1 TGCAGCGTTTCGACAGGGGACGTCGCGGGAAACACCATATATTTT CSVSTGDVAGNTIYF
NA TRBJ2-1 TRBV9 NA TGTGCCAGCAGCGTAGCAGGCAACTCCTACAATGAGCAGTTCTTC CASSVAGNSYNEQFF
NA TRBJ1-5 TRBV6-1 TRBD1 TGTGCCAGCAGTGCCGGACAGGGGGGGTATCAGCCCCAGCATTTT CASSAGQGGYQPQHF
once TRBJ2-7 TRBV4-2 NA TGTGCCAGCAGCCAAAGAGAGAGCTACGAGCAGTACTTC CASSQRESYEQYF
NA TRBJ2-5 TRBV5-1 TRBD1 TGCGCCAGCAGCACAGGACAGGGCGAGACCCAGTACTTC CASSTGQGETQYF
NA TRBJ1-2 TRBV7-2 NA TGTGCCAGCAGCCCAGGGCAGGGATCGGGCTATGGCTACACCTTC CASSPGQGSGYGYTF
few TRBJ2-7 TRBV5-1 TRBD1 TGCGCCAGCAGCTTATTGACAGGGCAGTACGAGCAGTACTTC CASSLLTGQYEQYF
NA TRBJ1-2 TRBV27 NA TGTGCCAGCAGCGACAGGACGGGCTATGGCTACACCTTC CASSDRTGYGYTF
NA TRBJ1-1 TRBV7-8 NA TGTGCCAGCAGCTTCAGCGGAGGGAACACTGAAGCTTTCTTT CASSFSGGNTEAFF
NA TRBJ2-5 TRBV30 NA TGTGCCTGGAGTAGGGACAACCAAGGGACCCAGTACTTC CAWSRDNQGTQYF
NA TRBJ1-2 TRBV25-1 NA TGTGCCAGCAGTCCCACAGTACATGATGAAGCTAACTATGGCTACACCTTC CASSPTVHDEANYGYTF
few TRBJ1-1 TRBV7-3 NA TGTGCCAGCAGCACCCAGGGTGAAACTGAAGCTTTCTTT CASSTQGETEAFF
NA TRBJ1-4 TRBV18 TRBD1 TGTGCCAGCTCACCAGGACAGGGGACTAATGAAAAACTGTTTTTT CASSPGQGTNEKLFF
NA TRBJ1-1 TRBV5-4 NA TGTGCCAGCAGCTCTACTGCCAGGGGGAACACTGAAGCTTTCTTT CASSSTARGNTEAFF
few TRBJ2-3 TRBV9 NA TGTGCCAGCAGCGTATTGGGGGCCTTCACAGATACGCAGTATTTT CASSVLGAFTDTQYF
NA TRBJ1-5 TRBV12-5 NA TGTGCTAGTCTAGGGCAGGGTAACCAGCCCCAGCATTTT CASLGQGNQPQHF
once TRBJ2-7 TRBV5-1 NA TGCGCCAGCAGCCTCACCTTGCGGGCGGGGGCCGCCTACGAGCAGTACTTC CASSLTLRAGAAYEQYF
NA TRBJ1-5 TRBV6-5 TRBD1 TGTGCCAGCAGTTACCTCGGGACAGAGTGGAATTTT CASSYLGTEWNF
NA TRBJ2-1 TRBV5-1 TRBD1 TGCGCCAGCAACCGGGACAGGGACAACAATGAGCAGTTCTTC CASNRDRDNNEQFF
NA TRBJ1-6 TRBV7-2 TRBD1 TGTGCCAGCAGCCTGGGACAGGTTAATTCACCCCTCCACTTT CASSLGQVNSPLHF
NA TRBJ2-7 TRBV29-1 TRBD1 TGCAGCGTGCAGACAGGGACCTACGAGCAGTACTTC CSVQTGTYEQYF
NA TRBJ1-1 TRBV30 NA TGTGCCTGGAGAGCAGGGATTTACACTGAAGCTTTCTTT CAWRAGIYTEAFF
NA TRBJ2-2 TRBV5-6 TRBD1 TGTGCCAGCACCTATTGGGGGGGACAGGGACCAACCGGGGAGCTGTTTTTT CASTYWGGQGPTGELFF
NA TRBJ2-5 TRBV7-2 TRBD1 TGTGCCAGCAGCTTAGGGACAGGCCAAGAGACCCAGTACTTC CASSLGTGQETQYF
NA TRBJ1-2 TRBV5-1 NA TGCGCCAGCAGCTTGGATGTCAGAAACTATGGCTACACCTTC CASSLDVRNYGYTF
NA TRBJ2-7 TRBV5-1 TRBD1 TGCGCCAGCAGCTTAAGGACAGGGCACGAGCAGTACTTC CASSLRTGHEQYF
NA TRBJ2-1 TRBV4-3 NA TGCGCCAGCAGCCAAGATGAGGCAGGGACCTACAATGAGCAGTTCTTC CASSQDEAGTYNEQFF
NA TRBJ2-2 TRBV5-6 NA TGTGCCAGCAACCTAAAAGTCAGGACGAACACCGGGGAGCTGTTTTTT CASNLKVRTNTGELFF
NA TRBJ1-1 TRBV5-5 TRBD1 TGTGCCAGCAGCTGGGACAGTGAAGCTTTCTTT CASSWDSEAFF
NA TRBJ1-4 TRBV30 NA TGTGCCTGGAGCGCCTCCAGTGATGAAAAACTGTTTTTT CAWSASSDEKLFF